This TCR beta chain emerged from a study of blood T cells in healthy people across ages. A word on this clonotype: Its antigen remains unknown.

The study, taken as a whole, reports: Without sorted subsets, naive and antigen-experienced compartments could not be conclusively compared.

Germline assignment: CDR1 MNHEY and CDR2 SVGEGT. The V gene lost 3 bases and the J gene lost 12 bases, with 12 bases spanning the gap. This CDR3 is 12 amino acids long. Isolation yielded PBMCs, at least 7 million per sample, in every case. With a J-beta primer mix and a sample-barcoded 5' primer, a second PCR ran about 7 to 12 cycles. All samples gave at least 2.5 million CDR3-containing paired-end reads. TCRdb passed the 5' RACE reads through MiXCR, listing each CDR3 protein once. The repertoire consists of about 640,000 distinct CDR3 sequences, with roughly 53% occurring once and the leading ten covering 30% to 40%.

The chain is built from TRBV6-2 or TRBV6-3 and TRBJ2-1, with D possibly being TRBD2 (5 bases). The TCR sequence derives from a man between 60 and 70 years old in good health. The sample consisted of blood. The DNA of the CDR3 is TGTGCCAGCAGTTATTCAGTTGGGAGGCAGTTCTTC. Its translation is CASSYSVGRQFF.